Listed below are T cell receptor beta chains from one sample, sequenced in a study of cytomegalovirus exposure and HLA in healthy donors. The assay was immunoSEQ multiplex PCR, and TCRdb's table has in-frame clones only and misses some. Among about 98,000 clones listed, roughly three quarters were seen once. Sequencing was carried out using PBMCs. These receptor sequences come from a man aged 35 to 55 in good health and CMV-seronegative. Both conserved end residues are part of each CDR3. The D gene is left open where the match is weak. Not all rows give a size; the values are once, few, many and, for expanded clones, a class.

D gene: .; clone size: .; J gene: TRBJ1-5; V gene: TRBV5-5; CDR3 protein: CASSSGTLQGPRNQPQHF; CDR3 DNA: TGTGCCAGCAGCTCGGGGACCCTACAGGGTCCTCGCAATCAGCCCCAGCATTTT
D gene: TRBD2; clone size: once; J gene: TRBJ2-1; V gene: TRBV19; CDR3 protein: CASSGGLGGVNEQFF; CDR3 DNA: TGTGCCAGTAGTGGGGGACTAGGCGGGGTGAATGAGCAGTTCTTC
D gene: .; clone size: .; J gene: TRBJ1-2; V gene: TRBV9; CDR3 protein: CASSGDFNYGYTF; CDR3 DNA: TGTGCCAGCAGCGGAGACTTTAACTATGGCTACACCTTC
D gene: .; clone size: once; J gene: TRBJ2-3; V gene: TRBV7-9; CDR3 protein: CASSHRGSTDTQYF; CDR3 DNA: TGTGCCAGCAGCCATAGGGGGAGCACAGATACGCAGTATTTT
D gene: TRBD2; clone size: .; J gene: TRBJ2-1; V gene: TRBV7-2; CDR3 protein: CASSLVLAGGTEQFF; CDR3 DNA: TGTGCCAGCAGCCTAGTTCTAGCGGGGGGTACTGAGCAGTTCTTC
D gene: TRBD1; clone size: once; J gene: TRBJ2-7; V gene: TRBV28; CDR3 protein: CASSYPPGQGLLEQYF; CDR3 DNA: TGTGCCAGCAGTTATCCACCGGGACAGGGCTTGTTGGAGCAGTACTTC
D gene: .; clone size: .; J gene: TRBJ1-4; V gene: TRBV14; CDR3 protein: CASSHPGPNEKLFF; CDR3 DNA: TGTGCCAGCAGCCACCCAGGTCCTAATGAAAAACTGTTTTTT
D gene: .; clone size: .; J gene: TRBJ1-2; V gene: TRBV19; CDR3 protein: CATRTDFYGYTF; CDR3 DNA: TGTGCCACTAGAACAGATTTCTATGGCTACACCTTC
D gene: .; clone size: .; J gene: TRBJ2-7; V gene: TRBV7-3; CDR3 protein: CASSPSGSHEQYF; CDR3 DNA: TGTGCCAGCAGCCCTTCAGGGTCCCACGAGCAGTACTTC
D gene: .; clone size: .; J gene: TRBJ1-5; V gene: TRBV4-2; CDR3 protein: CASSQDAGGNQPQHF; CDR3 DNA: TGTGCCAGCAGCCAAGACGCAGGGGGCAATCAGCCCCAGCATTTT
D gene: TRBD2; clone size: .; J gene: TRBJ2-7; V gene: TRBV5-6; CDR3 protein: CASSLIAGGFSYEQYF; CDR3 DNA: TGTGCCAGCAGCTTGATTGCGGGGGGCTTCTCCTACGAGCAGTACTTC
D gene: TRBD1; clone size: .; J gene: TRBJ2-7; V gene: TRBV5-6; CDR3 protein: CASSPSRQGGPYEQYF; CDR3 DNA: TGTGCCAGCAGCCCTTCCCGACAGGGGGGTCCCTACGAGCAGTACTTC
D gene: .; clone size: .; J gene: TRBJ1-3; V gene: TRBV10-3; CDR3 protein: CAINREKTSGNTIYF; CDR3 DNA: TGTGCCATCAACAGGGAAAAAACCTCTGGAAACACCATATATTTT
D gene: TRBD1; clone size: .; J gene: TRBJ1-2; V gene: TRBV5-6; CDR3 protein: CASTPGQRVQFNYGYTF; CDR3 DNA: TGTGCCAGCACCCCGGGACAGAGGGTCCAATTTAACTATGGCTACACCTTC
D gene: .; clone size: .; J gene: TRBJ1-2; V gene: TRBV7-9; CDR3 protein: CSSSLAQGNYGYTF; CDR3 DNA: TGTTCCAGCAGCTTAGCCCAGGGGAACTATGGCTACACCTTC
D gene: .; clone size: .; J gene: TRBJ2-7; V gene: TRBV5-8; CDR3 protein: CASSLRYEQYF; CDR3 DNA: TGTGCCAGCAGCTTGCGGTACGAGCAGTACTTC
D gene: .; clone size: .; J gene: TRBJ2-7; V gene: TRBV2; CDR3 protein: CASTAGMEQYF; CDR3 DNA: TGTGCCAGCACGGCAGGGATGGAGCAGTACTTC
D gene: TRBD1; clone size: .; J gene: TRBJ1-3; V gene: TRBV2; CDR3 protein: CASGQGMAGNTIYF; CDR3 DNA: TGTGCCAGCGGACAGGGTATGGCTGGAAACACCATATATTTT
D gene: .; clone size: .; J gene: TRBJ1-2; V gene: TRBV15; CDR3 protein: CATSPRVGVDGYTF; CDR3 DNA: TGTGCCACCAGCCCGCGGGTCGGGGTTGATGGCTACACCTTC
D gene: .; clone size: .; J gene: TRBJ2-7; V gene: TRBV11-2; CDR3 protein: CASSLDTGRGRQYF; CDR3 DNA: TGTGCCAGCAGCTTAGATACAGGCAGGGGAAGGCAGTACTTC
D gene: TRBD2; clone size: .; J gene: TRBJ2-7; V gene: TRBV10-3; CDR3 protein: CAIGGGLDEQYF; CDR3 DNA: TGTGCGATCGGCGGGGGTCTGGACGAGCAGTACTTC
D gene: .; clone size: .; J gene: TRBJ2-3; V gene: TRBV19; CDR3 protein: CASSIGGQGRGTDTQYF; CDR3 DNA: TGTGCCAGTAGTATAGGGGGTCAGGGGAGGGGCACAGATACGCAGTATTTT
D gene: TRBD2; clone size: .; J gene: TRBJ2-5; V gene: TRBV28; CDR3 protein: CASSFLRGNQETQYF; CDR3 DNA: TGTGCCAGCAGCTTTCTGCGGGGGAACCAAGAGACCCAGTACTTC
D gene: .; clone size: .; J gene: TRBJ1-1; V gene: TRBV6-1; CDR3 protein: CASWLTGANTEAFF; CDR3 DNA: TGTGCCAGCTGGCTAACTGGAGCGAACACTGAAGCTTTCTTT
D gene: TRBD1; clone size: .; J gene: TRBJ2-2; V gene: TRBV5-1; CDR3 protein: CASSSDRAYTGELFF; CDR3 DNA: TGCGCCAGCAGCTCGGACAGGGCCTACACCGGGGAGCTGTTTTTT
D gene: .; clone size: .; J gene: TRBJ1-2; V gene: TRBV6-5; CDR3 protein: CASRDPGHRQSKF; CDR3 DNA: TGTGCCAGCAGGGATCCGGGACACCGACAATCAAAATTC
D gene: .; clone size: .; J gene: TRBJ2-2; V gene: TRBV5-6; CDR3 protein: CASSRRGTATGELFF; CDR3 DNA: TGTGCCAGTAGCCGGAGGGGGACAGCGACCGGGGAGCTGTTTTTT
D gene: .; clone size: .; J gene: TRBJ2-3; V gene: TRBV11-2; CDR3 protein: CASRRRQSTDTQYF; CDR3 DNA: TGTGCCAGCAGGCGGAGGCAAAGCACAGATACGCAGTATTTT
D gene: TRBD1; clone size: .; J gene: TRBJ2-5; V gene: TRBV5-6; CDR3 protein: CASSAPDRGGETQYF; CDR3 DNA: TGTGCCAGCAGCGCCCCGGACAGGGGTGGTGAGACCCAGTACTTC
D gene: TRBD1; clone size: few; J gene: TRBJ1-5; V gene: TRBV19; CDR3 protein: CASSMRTGSLNQPQHF; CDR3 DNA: TGTGCCAGTAGTATGCGGACAGGAAGCTTGAATCAGCCCCAGCATTTT
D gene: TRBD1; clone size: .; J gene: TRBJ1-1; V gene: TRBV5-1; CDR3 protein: CASSDTGATTEAFF; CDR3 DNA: TGCGCCAGCAGCGACACAGGGGCTACCACTGAAGCTTTCTTT
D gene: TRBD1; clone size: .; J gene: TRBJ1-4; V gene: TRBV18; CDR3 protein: CASSPRQGDNEKLFF; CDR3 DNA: TGTGCCAGCTCACCGCGACAGGGTGATAATGAAAAACTGTTTTTT
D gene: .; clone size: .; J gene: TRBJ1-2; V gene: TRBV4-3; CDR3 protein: CASSQEARTSSRYGYTF; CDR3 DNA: TGCGCCAGCAGCCAAGAAGCTAGGACTTCTTCTCGCTATGGCTACACCTTC
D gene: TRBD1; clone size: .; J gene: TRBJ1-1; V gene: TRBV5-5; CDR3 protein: CASSRLGTVNTEAFF; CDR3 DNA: TGTGCCAGCAGCCGCCTAGGGACAGTCAACACTGAAGCTTTCTTT
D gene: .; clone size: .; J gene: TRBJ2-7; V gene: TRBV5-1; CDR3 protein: CASKKGNSYEQYF; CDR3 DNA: TGCGCCTCAAAAAAGGGGAACTCCTACGAGCAGTACTTC
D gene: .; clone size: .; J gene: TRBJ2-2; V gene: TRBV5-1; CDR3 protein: CASSFGSVGTGELFF; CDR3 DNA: TGCGCCAGCAGCTTCGGCAGCGTGGGCACCGGGGAGCTGTTTTTT
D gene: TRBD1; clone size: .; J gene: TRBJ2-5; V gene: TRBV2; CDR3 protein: CASRGGQARETQYF; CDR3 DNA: TGTGCCAGCAGAGGGGGACAGGCACGGGAGACCCAGTACTTC
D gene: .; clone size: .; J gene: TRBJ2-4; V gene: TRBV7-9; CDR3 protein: CASSLAPGQGTYIQYF; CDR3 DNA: TGTGCCAGCAGCTTAGCACCCGGGCAGGGAACCTACATTCAGTACTTC
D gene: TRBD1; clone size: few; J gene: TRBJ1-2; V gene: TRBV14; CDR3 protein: CASSQGQGRSYGYTF; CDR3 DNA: TGTGCCAGCAGCCAAGGACAGGGTAGGAGCTATGGCTACACCTTC
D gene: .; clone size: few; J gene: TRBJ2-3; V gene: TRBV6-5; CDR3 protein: CASSYEGGATDTQYF; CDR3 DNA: TGTGCCAGCAGTTACGAGGGGGGGGCCACAGATACGCAGTATTTT
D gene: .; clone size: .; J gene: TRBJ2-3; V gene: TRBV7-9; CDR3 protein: CSSSYTSGLGTDTQYF; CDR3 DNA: TGTTCCAGCAGCTACACGTCGGGACTCGGCACAGATACGCAGTATTTT
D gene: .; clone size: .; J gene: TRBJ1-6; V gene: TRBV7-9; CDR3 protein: CASSLISGPNSPLHF; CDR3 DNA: TGTGCCAGCAGCTTAATATCAGGTCCTAATTCACCCCTCCACTTT
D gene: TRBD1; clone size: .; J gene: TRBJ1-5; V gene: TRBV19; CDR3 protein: CASAPGQGAANSNQPQHF; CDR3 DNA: TGTGCCAGCGCCCCGGGACAGGGGGCCGCGAATAGCAATCAGCCCCAGCATTTT
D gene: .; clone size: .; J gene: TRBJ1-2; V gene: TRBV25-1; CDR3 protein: CASSEDAGRNYGYTF; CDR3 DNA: TGTGCCAGCAGTGAAGATGCAGGGAGGAACTATGGCTACACCTTC
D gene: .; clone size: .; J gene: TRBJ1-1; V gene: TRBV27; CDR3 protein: CASRATGRTEAFF; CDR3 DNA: TGTGCCAGCAGAGCCACAGGGCGCACTGAAGCTTTCTTT
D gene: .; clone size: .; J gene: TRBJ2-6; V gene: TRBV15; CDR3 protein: CATSRDSGHESGANVLTF; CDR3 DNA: TGTGCCACCAGCAGAGATTCGGGACACGAATCTGGGGCCAACGTCCTGACTTTC
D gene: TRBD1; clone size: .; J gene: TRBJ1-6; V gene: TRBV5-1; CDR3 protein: CASSLLDRGSGSPLHF; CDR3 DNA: TGCGCCAGCAGCTTGCTTGACAGGGGCTCAGGGTCACCCCTCCACTTT
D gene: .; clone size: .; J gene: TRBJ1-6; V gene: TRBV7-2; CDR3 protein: CASSSLSSYNSPLHF; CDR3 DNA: TGTGCCAGCAGCTCGCTAAGCTCCTATAATTCACCCCTCCACTTT
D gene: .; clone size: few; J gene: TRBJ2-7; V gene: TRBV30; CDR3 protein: CAWSKDRGEQYF; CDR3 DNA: TGTGCCTGGAGTAAAGACCGGGGGGAGCAGTACTTC
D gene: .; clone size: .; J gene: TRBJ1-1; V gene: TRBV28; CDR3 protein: CASSLQVGSNTEAFF; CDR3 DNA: TGTGCCAGCAGTTTACAGGTCGGTTCGAACACTGAAGCTTTCTTT
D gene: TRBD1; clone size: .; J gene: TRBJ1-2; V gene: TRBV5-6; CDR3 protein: CASSLTVDRENGYTF; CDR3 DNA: TGTGCCAGCAGCCTTACCGTGGACAGGGAGAACGGCTACACCTTC
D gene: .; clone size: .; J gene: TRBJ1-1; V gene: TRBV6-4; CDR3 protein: CASSVQANSEAFF; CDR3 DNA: TGTGCCAGCAGTGTGCAGGCCAACTCCGAAGCTTTCTTT
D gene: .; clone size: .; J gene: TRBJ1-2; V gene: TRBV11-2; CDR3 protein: CASSSNAGPTNYGYTF; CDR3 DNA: TGTGCCAGCAGCAGTAACGCAGGGCCTACTAACTATGGCTACACCTTC
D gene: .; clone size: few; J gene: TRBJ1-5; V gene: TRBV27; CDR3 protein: CASSPGGTRNQPQHF; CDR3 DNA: TGTGCCAGCAGTCCTGGGGGGACGCGCAATCAGCCCCAGCATTTT